Shown below are 14 T cell receptor beta chains from a single sample sequenced in a study of CD8 T cells in ankylosing spondylitis. TCRdb ran MiXCR on the 5' RACE reads and lists one entry per CDR3 protein. The sample carries 250,000 to 400,000 distinct CDR3 sequences, roughly 11% recorded once. The sample taken for sequencing was blood, either unsorted or a sorted T cell fraction (not recorded which). These receptors all stem from a female donor with ankylosing spondylitis or in good health (not recorded which).

J is TRBJ1-2 and V is TRBV20-1, with 7 bases identical to TRBD1. Germline V gene lookup returns CDR1 DFQATT and CDR2 SNEGSKA (reference sequence). V trimming: 5 bases; J trimming: 5 bases; junction bases outside the gene matches: 8. The CDR3 contains 13 residues. The CDR3 loop is CSADTGAKYGYTF. As DNA, the CDR3 is TGCAGTGCTGACACAGGGGCCAAGTATGGCTACACCTTC.

This clonotype was detected many times. The V gene is TRBV5-1, the J gene TRBJ2-1; TRBD2 matches 10 bases. After removal of 0 bases from V and 3 bases from J, the junction contained 3 bases not matched to a gene. Germline V gives CDR1 SGHRS, CDR2 YFSETQ. This CDR3 is 16 amino acids long. For the CDR3, the DNA is TGCGCCAGCAGCTTGGCGGAGCGGGGGGGCTACAATGAGCAGTTCTTC. It specifies CASSLAERGGYNEQFF.

The V and J genes are TRBV5-5 and TRBJ1-1; D remains unclear. Trimming took off 2 bases at V and 2 bases at J, with 7 bases between the two ends. Germline values: CDR1 SGHKS, CDR2 YYEKEE (reference sequence). The CDR3 is 13 amino acids. DNA of the CDR3: TGTGCCAGCAGCTTACGTAGTAACACTGAAGCTTTCTTT. This gives the protein CASSLRSNTEAFF.

This clonotype was picked up many times. The chain has TRBV5-1 and TRBJ1-1, with D tentatively TRBD1 (6 bases). Germline CDR1 reads SGHRS; CDR2 reads YFSETQ. CDR3 size: 16 residues. Trimming left V 4 bases short and J 0 bases short, with 16 bases between. The CDR3 region is CASSETRQALNTEAFF. CDR3 nucleotide sequence: TGCGCCAGCAGCGAAACCCGACAGGCCTTGAACACTGAAGCTTTCTTT.

The V and J genes are TRBV28 and TRBJ2-3, with 10 nucleotides matching TRBD2. The germline CDR1 and CDR2 sequences are MDHEN and SYDVKM. V lost 8 bases, J lost 2 bases, and 13 bases stayed unmatched. The CDR3 consists of 17 residues. CDR3: CASGPIKRGGATDTQYF. In nucleotides, the CDR3 is TGTGCCAGCGGCCCAATTAAGCGGGGGGGCGCCACAGATACGCAGTATTTT.

This clonotype was observed at least ten times. The CDR3 here is CASTSPGPNTGELFF. CDR3 nucleotides: TGTGCCAGCACCTCTCCGGGTCCGAACACCGGGGAGCTGTTTTTT. The chain is built from TRBV7-2 and TRBJ2-2; D is unclear. Germline loops: CDR1 SGHTA, CDR2 FQGNSA. Trimming stripped 7 bases from V and 0 bases from J, with 12 bases between. The CDR3 runs to 15 residues. The full variable domain, in which reference TRBV7-2 and TRBJ2-2 provide the parts outside the CDR3, is GAGVSQSPSNKVTEKGKDVELRCDPISGHTALYWYRQSLGQGLEFLIYFQGNSAPDKSGLPSDRFSAERTGGSVSTLTIQRTQQEDSAVYLCASTSPGPNTGELFFGEGSRLTVL.

This clonotype was counted many times. This chain connects TRBV29-1 to TRBJ2-1; D possibly corresponds to TRBD2 (5 bases). Germline V CDR1 and CDR2: SQVTM, ANQGSEA. CDR3 length equals 10 residues. V lost 7 bases and J 8 bases, leaving 9 bases between the germline ends. In nucleotides, the CDR3 is TGCAGCGGAGAGGGTGATGAGCAGTTCTTC. Residues: CSGEGDEQFF.

Ten or more counts support this clonotype. The chain couples TRBV20-1 to TRBJ2-1; perhaps TRBD2 as D (5 bases). The CDR3 runs 14 residues. Germline V lookup: CDR1 DFQATT, CDR2 SNEGSKA (reference sequence). V gave up 1 base and J gave up 0 bases, with 7 bases separating them. CDR3 sequence reads: CSARVAGSYNEQFF. As DNA, the CDR3 is TGCAGTGCTAGAGTGGCGGGCTCCTACAATGAGCAGTTCTTC.

This clonotype was found a few times. The J gene is TRBJ2-2, the V gene TRBV6-5; 11 bases match TRBD2. The CDR3 has 17 amino acids. Germline V lookup: CDR1 MNHEY, CDR2 SVGAGI. With 1 base clipped from V and 4 bases from J, the junction kept 5 bases outside the gene matches. The CDR3 DNA follows: TGTGCCAGCAGTTACTTAGCGGGAGGGCTGGTCACCGGGGAGCTGTTTTTT. Residues: CASSYLAGGLVTGELFF.

Ten or more counts support this clonotype. The chain has TRBV29-1 and TRBJ2-1, with 9 positions matching TRBD2. Per the germline V gene, CDR1 is SQVTM and CDR2 is ANQGSEA. The CDR3 is 11 amino acids. With V trimmed by 4 bases and J by 12 bases, 4 bases remained unmatched. The CDR3 sequence is CSVAIAGVQFF. The CDR3 nucleotides read TGCAGCGTTGCTATAGCGGGGGTGCAGTTCTTC.

Many counts were recorded for this clonotype. The V and J genes are TRBV29-1 and TRBJ2-1; D gene uncertain. The CDR3 extends over 11 amino acids. Germline loops: CDR1 SQVTM, CDR2 ANQGSEA. The CDR3, as DNA: TGCAGTGATGAGGAGTCCAATGAGCAGTTCTTC. It codes for CSDEESNEQFF.

The rearrangement joins TRBV7-2 to TRBJ2-5, with 9 nucleotides matching TRBD2. This CDR3 spans 16 amino acids. The ends lost 2 bases at V and 5 bases at J; junction bases unmatched: 9. CDR1 and CDR2 from the germline V gene are SGHTA and FQGNSA. The CDR3 DNA follows: TGTGCCAGCAGCTTACAGGGCGGGGGGGCTTTGGAGACCCAGTACTTC. It encodes CASSLQGGGALETQYF. The full variable domain, with the rest looked up from reference TRBV7-2 and TRBJ2-5, is GAGVSQSPSNKVTEKGKDVELRCDPISGHTALYWYRQSLGQGLEFLIYFQGNSAPDKSGLPSDRFSAERTGGSVSTLTIQRTQQEDSAVYLCASSLQGGGALETQYFGPGTRLLVL.

This clonotype has at least ten counts. The J gene is TRBJ2-4, the V gene TRBV20-1; D uncertain. Trimming pared 6 bases from V and 0 bases from J, leaving 12 bases between. The V gene's germline CDR1 is DFQATT and CDR2 SNEGSKA (reference sequence). The CDR3 has 14 residues. CDR3 sequence (DNA): TGCAGTGCCCCGACCGCGGTAGCCAAAAACATTCAGTACTTC. It encodes CSAPTAVAKNIQYF.

This clonotype was counted at least ten times. The chain is built from TRBV20-1 and TRBJ2-4; TRBD1 is a possible D gene (6 bases). The germline V and J ends were trimmed by 6 bases and 0 bases, with 12 bases remaining between them. CDR1 is DFQATT and CDR2 is SNEGSKA in the germline V gene (reference sequence). The CDR3 totals 14 residues. CDR3 in amino acids: CSARDTKAKNIQYF. Written as DNA, the CDR3 is TGCAGTGCCCGGGACACAAAAGCCAAAAACATTCAGTACTTC.